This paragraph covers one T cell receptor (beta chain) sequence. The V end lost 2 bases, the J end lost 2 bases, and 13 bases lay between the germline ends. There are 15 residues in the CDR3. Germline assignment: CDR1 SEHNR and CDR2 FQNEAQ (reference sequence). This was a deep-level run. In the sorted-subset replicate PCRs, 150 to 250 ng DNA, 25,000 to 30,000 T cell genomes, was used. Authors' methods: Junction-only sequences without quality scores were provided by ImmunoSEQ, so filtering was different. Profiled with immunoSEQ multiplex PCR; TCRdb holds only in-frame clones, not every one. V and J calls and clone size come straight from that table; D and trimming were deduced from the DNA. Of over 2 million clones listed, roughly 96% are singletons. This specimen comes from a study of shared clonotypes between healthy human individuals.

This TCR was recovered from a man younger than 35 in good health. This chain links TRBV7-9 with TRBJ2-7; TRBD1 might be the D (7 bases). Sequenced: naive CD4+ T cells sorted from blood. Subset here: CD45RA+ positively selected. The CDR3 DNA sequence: TGTGCCAGCAGCTTACAGGGGGGCCTAGCCTACGAGCAGTACTTC. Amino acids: CASSLQGGLAYEQYF.